The 13 T cell receptor beta chains reported below all come from one sample, sequenced in a study of T cell clonotyping in hematopoietic cell transplantation. Assay: immunoSEQ multiplex PCR; the TCRdb copy retains only in-frame clones and omits some. In the table there are some 40,000 clones, roughly 92% of which are singletons. The specimen sequenced was peripheral blood mononuclear cells. The receptors here all came from a woman in her fifties or sixties in good health. Some clones in this sample may be carry-over from other donors' samples.

This chain connects TRBV11-3 to TRBJ2-3; the D is unclear. From germline, CDR1 is SGHNT and CDR2 YENEEA. Trimming pared 0 bases from V and 2 bases from J, leaving 9 bases between. The CDR3 is 15 residues long. CDR3 DNA: TGTGCCAGCAGCTTAGATTCCCTAGACACAGATACGCAGTATTTT. Translation: CASSLDSLDTDTQYF.

The V gene is TRBV6-5, the J gene TRBJ1-1, with TRBD1 matching 8 bases. This CDR3 region has 14 residues. CDR1 and CDR2 from the germline V gene are MNHEY and SVGAGI. J lost 6 bases, V lost 6 bases, and 9 bases had no gene match. As DNA, the CDR3 is TGTGCCAGCAGCCCCCCAGGGGGCGACCCTGAAGCTTTCTTT. Amino acids: CASSPPGGDPEAFF.

The chain joins TRBV4-1 to TRBJ2-5; possibly TRBD2 for D (5 bases). V shed 0 bases and J shed 3 bases, with 17 bases lying between them. The CDR3 extends over 17 amino acids. Germline V gene data show CDR1 as MGHRA and CDR2 as YSYEKL. The CDR3 coding sequence is TGCGCCAGCAGCCAAGAGGCCACGGGAACGCTAGAAGAGACCCAGTACTTC. Protein: CASSQEATGTLEETQYF.

The chain carries TRBV12-5 and TRBJ1-2, with TRBD1 matching 7 bases. The CDR3 has 16 residues. Looked up from germline, CDR1 is LGHNT and CDR2 is FRNRAP. Trimming removed 0 bases from V and 6 bases from J; junction bases left unmatched: 10. This CDR3 reads CASGLVQGTSENGYTF. CDR3 sequence (DNA): TGTGCTAGTGGTTTGGTACAGGGGACCTCTGAAAATGGCTACACCTTC. Drawing the rest from reference TRBV12-5 and TRBJ1-2, the complete variable domain is DARVTQTPRHKVTEMGQEVTMRCQPILGHNTVFWYRQTMMQGLELLAYFRNRAPLDDSGMPKDRFSAEMPDATLATLKIQPSEPRDSAVYFCASGLVQGTSENGYTFGSGTRLTVV.

J is TRBJ2-7 and V is TRBV4-2; 9 bases match TRBD1. Germline assignment: CDR1 LGHNA and CDR2 YNFKEQ. This CDR3 comprises 13 residues. After removal of 4 bases from V and 2 bases from J, the junction contained 0 bases not matched to a gene. In DNA form, the CDR3 reads TGTGCCAGCAGCCGACAGGGGGCCTACGAGCAGTACTTC. Translating gives CASSRQGAYEQYF.

The rearrangement links TRBV14 to TRBJ2-3; the match to TRBD2 covers 7 bases. Trimming removed 2 bases from V and 0 bases from J; junction bases left unmatched: 8. From germline, CDR1 is SGHDN and CDR2 FVKESK. There are 17 residues in the CDR3. The CDR3 loop reads CASSQFRLGGSTDTQYF. The CDR3 bases are TGTGCCAGCAGCCAATTTCGACTGGGAGGGAGCACAGATACGCAGTATTTT.

The CDR3 protein is CASSLAGNTEAFF. The DNA of the CDR3 is TGTGCCAGCAGCTTAGCTGGGAACACTGAAGCTTTCTTT. This chain joins TRBV7-9 and TRBJ1-1; D remains ambiguous. Trimming cost V 0 bases and J 1 base, with 3 bases left between them. Germline CDR1 reads SEHNR; CDR2 reads FQNEAQ (reference sequence). This CDR3 region has 13 residues.

The chain recombines TRBV2 with TRBJ2-4; no clear D. Deletions cut 4 bases from V and 0 bases from J, with 10 bases between. The length of the CDR3 is 15 residues. Germline V gives CDR1 SNHLY, CDR2 FYNNEI. The CDR3 sequence: CASSAVQLAKNIQYF. CDR3 nucleotides: TGTGCCAGCAGTGCCGTACAGCTAGCCAAAAACATTCAGTACTTC.

V is TRBV19 and J is TRBJ2-7, with D unresolved. Trimming shortened V by 5 bases and J by 4 bases, and 6 bases separated the two germline ends. This CDR3 is built from 11 residues. Germline V gives CDR1 LNHDA, CDR2 SQIVND (reference sequence). The CDR3 loop is CASSSLYEQYF. DNA for the CDR3: TGTGCCAGTAGTTCACTATACGAGCAGTACTTC. Full variable domain (remainder filled in from reference TRBV19 and TRBJ2-7): DGGITQSPKYLFRKEGQNVTLSCEQNLNHDAMYWYRQDPGQGLRLIYYSQIVNDFQKGDIAEGYSVSREKKESFPLTVTSAQKNPTAFYLCASSSLYEQYFGPGTRLTVT.

The V gene is TRBV30, the J gene TRBJ1-2; D call uncertain. Looked up from germline, CDR1 is GTSNPN and CDR2 is SVGIG (reference sequence). V was cut by 1 base and J by 7 bases, with 16 bases left in between. CDR3 length: 14 amino acids. Here the CDR3 reads CAWSGRGPIRGYTF. The CDR3 DNA reads TGTGCCTGGAGTGGGCGGGGTCCAATACGTGGCTACACCTTC.

This clone was seen a single time. This chain connects TRBV10-1 to TRBJ1-3; 7 bases are a match to TRBD1. V shed 9 bases and J 2 bases; nucleotides not matched to a gene: 7. Germline CDR1 reads WNHNN; CDR2 reads SYGVQD (reference sequence). The CDR3 loop spans 14 amino acids. CDR3 DNA: TGCGCCAGTCGGGACAGCGGCCCTGGAAACACCATATATTTT. This gives the protein CASRDSGPGNTIYF.

This clone was seen just once. The chain has TRBV6-5 and TRBJ1-2, with 7 bases identical to TRBD1. This CDR3 spans 15 amino acids. V dropped 0 bases and J dropped 2; count of bases not matched to a gene: 3. In germline, CDR1 is MNHEY, CDR2 SVGAGI. CDR3 DNA: TGTGCCAGCAGTTACTCGGGACAGACAAACTATGGCTACACCTTC. Its translation: CASSYSGQTNYGYTF.

J is TRBJ2-5 and V is TRBV19, with D uncertain. The CDR3 sequence is 14 residues long. Trimming removed 0 bases at V and 0 bases at J, with 5 bases between. The germline gives CDR1 LNHDA, CDR2 SQIVND (reference sequence). CDR3 sequence (DNA): TGTGCCAGTAGTATAGAAATGAACCAAGAGACCCAGTACTTC. Translating it yields CASSIEMNQETQYF.